Sequencing of this T cell receptor (beta chain) was carried out in a study of breast tumors, draining lymph nodes, adjacent tissues. General observations from the study: Tumor and nontumor repertoires were significantly more similar in luminal-like than in basal-like breast cancer. That most tumor T cells come from lymph nodes remained unproven. Data fit most tumor T cells coming from lymph node, expanding in tumor. Tumors had less TCR diversity than lymph nodes, more than nontumor tissue.

This CDR3 is 15 amino acids long. V was cut by 4 bases and J by 8 bases, with 20 bases left in between. The germline V gene encodes CDR1 MGHDK and CDR2 SYGVNS. One entry per CDR3 protein results from TCRdb running MiXCR on the multiplex PCR reads. The profile shows under 25,000 distinct CDR3 sequences, under 75% of them singletons. Concerning this clonotype itself: Antigen unknown.

This sequence joins TRBV25-1 and TRBJ1-2; TRBD1 is a possible D gene (6 bases). This clonotype originated in a female donor with breast cancer. Some clones in this sample may be carry-over from other donors' samples. The specimen sequenced was breast tumor tissue. Here the CDR3 reads CASSASALGGGGYTF. In DNA form, the CDR3 reads TGTGCCAGCAGTGCTAGTGCCCTGGGGGGCGGGGGCTACACCTTC.